This TCR beta chain was captured by sequencing in a study of CD8 T cells in ankylosing spondylitis. Trimming cost V 1 base and J 10 bases; bases outside gene matches: 10. The CDR3 totals 16 residues. Looked up from germline, CDR1 is LGHNA and CDR2 is YSLEER. Quantitative 5'-RACE was performed with molecular barcodes, and it yielded the TCR beta libraries. TCRdb passed the 5' RACE reads through MiXCR, listing each CDR3 protein once. The sample gives 200,000 to 250,000 distinct CDR3 sequences, roughly 8.2% of which show up once; around 5.1% is in the top ten. This clonotype appeared many times. This receptor was taken from a female donor with ankylosing spondylitis or in good health (not recorded which). V usage is TRBV4-3 and J usage is TRBJ2-1, with TRBD2 matching 10 bases. The sample consisted of blood, either unsorted or a sorted T cell fraction (not recorded which). Here the CDR3 DNA reads TGCGCCAGCAGCCAAGGGAGCGGGAGGGCCAGTTGGGAGCAGTTCTTC. Amino acids: CASSQGSGRASWEQFF.